The clone carrying this T cell receptor (beta chain) was detected only a few times. The CDR3 extends over 16 amino acids. V lost 3 bases to trimming and J lost 3 bases; unmatched junction nucleotides: 7. The V gene's germline CDR1 is KGHSH and CDR2 LQKENI. These data originate in a study of patients and donors after allogeneic stem cell transplantation. TCRdb processed the RT-PCR reads anew with MiXCR; each CDR3 protein has one entry. The sample lists approximately 430,000 distinct CDR3 sequences, 16% occurring once. Sequencing was carried out using blood, either unsorted or a sorted T cell fraction (not recorded which). V is TRBV18 and J is TRBJ2-3, with 9 positions matching TRBD1. This TCR was recovered from a human donor who was either an allogeneic HSCT recipient or a stem cell or donor lymphocyte infusion donor (not recorded which). It is not recorded whose cells these are; they may come from a transplant donor. The DNA for the CDR3 is TGTGCCAGCTCACCCACCGGGACAGGGATAACAGATACGCAGTATTTT. It codes for CASSPTGTGITDTQYF.